Reported below is one T cell receptor beta chain. The antigen is not known. The data were obtained in a study of T-cell memory formation after mild COVID-19. Whole-study context: TCR clusters showed largely donor specificity.

Germline assignment: CDR1 MNHEY and CDR2 SVGAGI. Trimming removed 7 bases from V and 5 bases from J, with 14 bases in between. The CDR3 runs to 13 residues. Whole-study findings and limits: Clones contracting day 15 to 85 were balanced CD4/CD8; later expanders leaned CD4+. Pre-infection memory harbored some responding clones, suggesting cross-reactive memory joined.

UMIs and sample barcodes were carried by the TCR alpha and TCR beta cDNA libraries that 5'RACE produced using constant-segment primers. From the 5' RACE reads, TCRdb called clonotypes with MiXCR, one entry per CDR3 protein. The sample records more than 350,000 distinct CDR3 sequences, around 21% being singletons. The TCR comes from an adult woman who had mild COVID-19 (a few samples of this study predate the infection). Cell type and time point are not known. The rearrangement uses TRBV6-5 and TRBJ1-2, with D tentatively TRBD1 (5 bases). Sequencing was performed on PBMCs or a T cell subset sorted from them (not recorded which). The CDR3 loop reads CASIAGQGYGYTF. For the CDR3, the DNA is TGTGCCAGCATCGCAGGGCAAGGGTATGGCTACACCTTC.